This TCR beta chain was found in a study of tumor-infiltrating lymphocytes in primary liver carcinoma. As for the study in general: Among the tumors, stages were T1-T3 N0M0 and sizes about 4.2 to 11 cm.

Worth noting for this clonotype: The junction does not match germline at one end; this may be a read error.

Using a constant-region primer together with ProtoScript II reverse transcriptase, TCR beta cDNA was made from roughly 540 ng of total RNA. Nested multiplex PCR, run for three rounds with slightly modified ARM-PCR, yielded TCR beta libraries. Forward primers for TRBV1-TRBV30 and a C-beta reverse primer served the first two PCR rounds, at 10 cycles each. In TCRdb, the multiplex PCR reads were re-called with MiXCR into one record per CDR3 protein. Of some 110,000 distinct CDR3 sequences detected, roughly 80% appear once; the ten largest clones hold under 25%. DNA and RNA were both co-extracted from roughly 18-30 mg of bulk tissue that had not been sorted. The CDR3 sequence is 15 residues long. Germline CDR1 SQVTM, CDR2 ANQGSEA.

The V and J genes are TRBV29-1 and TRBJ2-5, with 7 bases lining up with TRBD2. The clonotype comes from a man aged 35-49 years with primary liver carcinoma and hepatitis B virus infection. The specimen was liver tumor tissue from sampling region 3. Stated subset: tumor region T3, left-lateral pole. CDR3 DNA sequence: TGCAGCGTTCGGACTAGTGAGAGTTGGGCAGAGACCCAGTATTTC. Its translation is CSVRTSESWAETQYF.